The 14 T cell receptor beta chains below come from one sample, sequenced in a study of blood T cell repertoires in COVID-19. Method: immunoSEQ multiplex PCR; TCRdb's copy keeps in-frame clones and lacks some. This table holds 150,000 to 200,000 clones, 84% found once. Sequencing was done on a sample of PBMCs or T cells enriched from blood (not recorded which). The receptors shown here come from a woman younger than 45 who had been exposed to COVID-19.

This clone appeared once. This chain's CDR3 is CASSAPSGGTGANVLTF. In DNA, the CDR3 is TGTGCCAGCAGCGCCCCTAGCGGGGGTACGGGGGCCAACGTCCTGACTTTC. The chain carries TRBV7-3 and TRBJ2-6; 10 bases are a match to TRBD2. Germline V CDR1 and CDR2: SGHTA, FQGTGA. This CDR3 contains 17 residues. Trimming cost V 5 bases and J 4 bases; bases outside gene matches: 8.

This clone was recorded a few times. The chain combines TRBV24-1 with TRBJ2-2, with 9 bases aligning to TRBD2. This CDR3 has 15 residues. Per germline, CDR1 KGHDR and CDR2 SFDVKD. Unmatched junction bases numbered 6, after V lost 5 bases and J lost 6 bases. CDR3 DNA sequence: TGTGCCACCAGTGGCGGGGGACTAGCTTCCGGGGAGCTGTTTTTT. This sequence encodes CATSGGGLASGELFF.

The CDR3 nucleotides read TGCGCCAGCAGCCAACCCGGATCCAGGGCTGTGGGAGGCTACACCTTC. It is translated as CASSQPGSRAVGGYTF. The V and J genes are TRBV4-1 and TRBJ1-2; a weak D match, TRBD1 (5 bases). Per the germline V gene, CDR1 is MGHRA and CDR2 is YSYEKL. The CDR3 is 16 residues long. V gave up 2 bases and J gave up 8 bases, with 21 bases separating them.

This clone appeared once. The genes are TRBV18 and TRBJ2-3; D is unresolved. Germline V gene lookup returns CDR1 KGHSH and CDR2 LQKENI. CDR3 size: 14 residues. V was clipped by 3 bases and J by 0 bases, with 7 bases between them. The CDR3 DNA follows: TGTGCCAGCTCACCCAATACTAGCACAGATACGCAGTATTTT. This gives the protein CASSPNTSTDTQYF. Full variable domain (outside the CDR3, taken from reference TRBV18 and TRBJ2-3): NAGVMQNPRHLVRRRGQEARLRCSPMKGHSHVYWYRQLPEEGLKFMVYLQKENIIDESGMPKERFSAEFPKEGPSILRIQQVVRGDSAAYFCASSPNTSTDTQYFGPGTRLTVL.

This clone appeared a few times. The chain is built from TRBV2 and TRBJ1-6; D ambiguous. CDR3 length: 14 amino acids. V lost 6 bases and J lost 7, with 13 bases in between. Per germline, CDR1 SNHLY and CDR2 FYNNEI. The CDR3 region is CASRDLTVNSPLHF. The CDR3 DNA follows: TGTGCCAGCAGGGACTTAACTGTGAATTCACCCCTCCACTTT.

This sequence joins TRBV21-1 and TRBJ2-7; the D segment call TRBD1 is taken from the table without a DNA check. TRBV21-1 counts as a pseudogene. The CDR3 is 14 amino acids. CDR3 DNA: TGTGCCAGCACCAGGGACAGGACCCCCTACGAGCAGTACTTC. Amino acid sequence: CASTRDRTPYEQYF.

The J gene is TRBJ2-7, the V gene TRBV7-2, with D perhaps matching TRBD1 (5 bases). The V gene's germline CDR1 is SGHTA and CDR2 FQGNSA. The CDR3 runs to 15 residues. Trimming cost V 3 bases and J 0 bases, with 12 bases left between them. CDR3 loop: CASSFWAGSSYEQYF. The CDR3 DNA follows: TGTGCCAGCAGCTTTTGGGCAGGGTCCTCCTACGAGCAGTACTTC.

This clone was observed once. The V call is TRBV4-1, the J call TRBJ1-2; unclear D gene. Trimming took 0 bases from V and 4 from J, leaving 9 bases between them. The CDR3 runs 14 residues. Germline CDR1 is MGHRA and CDR2 is YSYEKL. CDR3 protein: CASSQEQLLYGYTF. The CDR3 DNA sequence: TGCGCCAGCAGCCAAGAACAGCTACTCTATGGCTACACCTTC.

This chain's CDR3 is CASSSTGLDTEAFF. The CDR3 DNA follows: TGTGCCAGCAGCTCGACAGGCCTGGACACTGAAGCTTTCTTT. The chain employs TRBV7-3 and TRBJ1-1; maybe TRBD1 (6 bases). Germline CDR1 reads SGHTA; CDR2 reads FQGTGA. The CDR3 is made up of 14 amino acids. V gave up 4 bases and J gave up 3 bases, with 12 bases separating them. Full variable domain (remainder filled in from reference TRBV7-3 and TRBJ1-1): GAGVSQTPSNKVTEKGKYVELRCDPISGHTALYWYRQSLGQGPEFLIYFQGTGAADDSGLPNDRFFAVRPEGSVSTLKIQRTERGDSAVYLCASSSTGLDTEAFFGQGTRLTVV.

The chain couples TRBV12-3 or TRBV12-4 to TRBJ1-2; no firm D call. CDR3 length: 12 residues. Trimming took 6 bases from V and 5 from J, leaving 10 bases between them. CDR3 amino acids: CASSMGHYGYTF. CDR3 coding DNA: TGTGCCAGCAGCATGGGCCATTATGGCTACACCTTC.

The chain combines TRBV3-1 (or the pseudogene TRBV3-2) with TRBJ1-2, with a possible D match to TRBD1 (6 bases). Between the trimmed V and J ends, which lost 3 bases and 8 bases, there was a span of 19 bases. Germline CDR1 is LGHDT and CDR2 is YNNKEL (reference sequence). The CDR3 has 15 residues. CDR3 region: CASSQGITGPGGYTF. Written as DNA, the CDR3 is TGTGCCAGCAGCCAGGGAATAACAGGGCCAGGGGGCTACACCTTC.

Here the CDR3 reads CASSHPQGNTEAFF. The CDR3 bases are TGTGCCAGCAGCCACCCTCAGGGGAACACTGAAGCTTTCTTT. The chain couples TRBV4-2 to TRBJ1-1; D may be TRBD1 (5 bases). Germline loops: CDR1 LGHNA, CDR2 YNFKEQ. CDR3 size: 14 residues. The germline V and J ends were trimmed by 3 bases and 1 base, with 9 bases remaining between them.

The V call is TRBV19, the J call TRBJ2-3; D may be TRBD2 (5 bases). V was clipped by 10 bases and J by 5 bases, with 19 bases between them. The CDR3 runs 14 residues. Germline CDR1 and CDR2: LNHDA and SQIVND (reference sequence). The CDR3 coding sequence is TGTGCCACCGGACCGGGCCCACGGGGAGATACGCAGTATTTT. Amino acids: CATGPGPRGDTQYF.

The rearrangement uses TRBV10-3 and TRBJ1-3; 7 bases match TRBD1. This CDR3 is 17 amino acids long. The germline V gene encodes CDR1 ENHRY and CDR2 SYGVKD. J lost 0 bases, V lost 3 bases, and 8 bases had no gene match. The CDR3 DNA follows: TGTGCCATCAGTGAACGCACAGGGGCGAGCTCTGGAAACACCATATATTTT. This codes for CAISERTGASSGNTIYF.